This entry is about one TCR beta chain. These data belong to a study of T cells in tuberculosis. V lost 1 base to trimming and J lost 5 bases; unmatched junction nucleotides: 13. Germline loops: CDR1 SGDLS, CDR2 YYNGEE. CDR3 length: 18 residues. TCRdb's copy holds only in-frame clones and misses some; the assay was immunoSEQ multiplex PCR. The sample records about 43,000 clones, approximately 94% being singletons. The source is a donor between 10 and 35 years old with latent tuberculosis or without tuberculosis infection. Some clones in this sample may be carry-over from other donors' samples. Source material: PBMCs. The chain is built from TRBV9 and TRBJ2-1, with 9 bases that match TRBD2. CDR3 DNA sequence: TGTGCCAGCAGCGTACCCCCTCCCGGGACTAGCCTCCACAATGAGCAGTTCTTC. This translates into CASSVPPPGTSLHNEQFF.